This TCR beta chain was captured in a study of T cells expressing NK-cell markers. TCRdb re-called the 5' RACE reads and shows each CDR3 protein once, DNA omitted. Recorded for this sample: about 260,000 distinct CDR3 sequences. General study results and limits: Whether expanded NKG2C-expressing T cell clones recognize HCMV is unknown.

The CDR3 runs to 13 residues. CDR1 is WNHNN, CDR2 SYGVQD, per germline (reference sequence). Concerning this clonotype: Its antigen is currently unknown.

This clonotype was obtained from a man younger than 35 in good health. Sequenced material: blood T cells: a sorted CD56 or NKG2C T cell subset, CD4+ or CD8+ T cells, or bulk PBMC T cells (not recorded which). The rearrangement links TRBV10-1 to TRBJ2-5; TCRdb proposes TRBD2, but this gene call is untestable without DNA. CDR3 in amino acids: CASSEGGNRAQYF.